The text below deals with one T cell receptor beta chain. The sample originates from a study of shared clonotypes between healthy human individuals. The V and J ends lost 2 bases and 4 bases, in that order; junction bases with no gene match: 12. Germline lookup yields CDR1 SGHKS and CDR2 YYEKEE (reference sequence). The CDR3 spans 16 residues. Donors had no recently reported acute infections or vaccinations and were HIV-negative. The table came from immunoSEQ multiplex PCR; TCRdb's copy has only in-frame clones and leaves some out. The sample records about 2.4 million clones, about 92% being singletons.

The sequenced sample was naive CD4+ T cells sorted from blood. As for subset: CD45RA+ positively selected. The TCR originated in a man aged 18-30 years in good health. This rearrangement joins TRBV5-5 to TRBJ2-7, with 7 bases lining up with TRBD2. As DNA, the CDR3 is TGTGCCAGCAGCTTTGGACCAATTGGGGGGGTATACGAGCAGTACTTC. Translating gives CASSFGPIGGVYEQYF.